This entry lists 23 T cell receptor beta chains sequenced from one sample in a study of blood T cell repertoires in COVID-19. Sequencing was performed with immunoSEQ multiplex PCR; in TCRdb, only in-frame clones are kept and a portion is missing. The sample lists some 280,000 clones, approximately 88% occurring once. Sequencing was done on a sample of peripheral blood. The receptor source for this set is a woman between 40 and 55 years old who had recovered from COVID-19.

The chain combines TRBV4-1 with TRBJ2-7, with TRBD2 matching over 8 bases. CDR3 length equals 17 residues. Germline V CDR1 and CDR2: MGHRA, YSYEKL. J was trimmed by 2 bases and V by 3 bases; bases with no gene match: 12. The CDR3 bases are TGCGCCAGCAGCCAGGGGTTAGCGGGGAGGAGCCCCTACGAGCAGTACTTC. This encodes CASSQGLAGRSPYEQYF.

J is TRBJ2-7 and V is TRBV6-1; D remains unclear. The length of the CDR3 is 14 residues. The germline gives CDR1 MNHNS, CDR2 SASEGT. V was clipped by 5 bases and J by 3 bases, with 14 bases between them. This chain's CDR3 is CASSPGPDRYEQYF. The CDR3 DNA sequence: TGTGCCAGCAGTCCAGGCCCCGACCGCTACGAGCAGTACTTC.

This rearrangement joins TRBV6-6 to TRBJ2-3; TRBD1 matches 7 bases. The CDR3 length is 12 residues. Germline V lookup: CDR1 MNHNY, CDR2 SVGAGI (reference sequence). V was clipped by 5 bases and J by 10 bases; unmatched bases: 6. CDR3 bases: TGTGCCAGCAGTCTCGGGACAGCGGCGCAGTATTTT. Its protein product is CASSLGTAAQYF.

The chain combines TRBV12-5 with TRBJ2-6; D call uncertain. The germline V and J ends were trimmed by 6 bases and 0 bases, with 9 bases remaining between them. The germline gives CDR1 LGHNT, CDR2 FRNRAP. This CDR3 is built from 15 residues. The CDR3 is CASGHGDSGANVLTF. As DNA, the CDR3 is TGTGCTAGTGGCCACGGAGACTCTGGGGCCAACGTCCTGACTTTC. Drawing the rest from reference TRBV12-5 and TRBJ2-6, the complete variable domain is DARVTQTPRHKVTEMGQEVTMRCQPILGHNTVFWYRQTMMQGLELLAYFRNRAPLDDSGMPKDRFSAEMPDATLATLKIQPSEPRDSAVYFCASGHGDSGANVLTFGAGSRLTVL.

A few counts support this clone. This chain connects TRBV19 to TRBJ1-5; the match to TRBD1 covers 10 bases. Germline-derived CDR1 and CDR2 are LNHDA and SQIVND (reference sequence). There are 19 residues in the CDR3. V lost 7 bases and J lost 2; bases outside the gene matches: 17. This CDR3 reads CASNKVSGTGVGGNQPQHF. The CDR3 DNA follows: TGTGCCAGTAATAAGGTCTCGGGGACAGGGGTAGGTGGCAATCAGCCCCAGCATTTT. Complete variable domain (other parts from reference TRBV19 and TRBJ1-5): DGGITQSPKYLFRKEGQNVTLSCEQNLNHDAMYWYRQDPGQGLRLIYYSQIVNDFQKGDIAEGYSVSREKKESFPLTVTSAQKNPTAFYLCASNKVSGTGVGGNQPQHFGDGTRLSIL.

This chain links TRBV7-2 with TRBJ2-1; a weak D match, TRBD2 (6 bases). Trimming pared 5 bases from V and 2 bases from J, leaving 10 bases between. Germline V gene lookup returns CDR1 SGHTA and CDR2 FQGNSA. The CDR3 sequence is 14 residues long. CDR3 bases: TGTGCCAGCAGCCGGGACTTTACCTACAATGAGCAGTTCTTC. Translated: CASSRDFTYNEQFF.

The genes are TRBV12-3 or TRBV12-4 and TRBJ2-3; 8 positions match TRBD2. V shed 10 bases and J 2 bases; nucleotides not matched to a gene: 5. CDR3 length: 13 residues. The CDR3 DNA follows: TGTGCCACGGGAGGGCCCTACACAGATACGCAGTATTTT. Translating gives CATGGPYTDTQYF.

The chain uses TRBV12-3 or TRBV12-4 and TRBJ2-1; D gene ambiguous. Trimming shortened V by 3 bases and J by 8 bases, and 8 bases separated the two germline ends. The CDR3 length is 12 residues. In DNA, the CDR3 is TGTGCCAGCAGTTTCCAGTATGATGAGCAGTTCTTC. Its protein is CASSFQYDEQFF.

This chain links TRBV19 with TRBJ1-2; 7 positions agree with TRBD1. This CDR3 contains 13 residues. V trimming: 5 bases; J trimming: 7 bases; junction bases outside the gene matches: 7. Germline CDR1 LNHDA, CDR2 SQIVND (reference sequence). CDR3 loop: CASSPGTAGGYTF. In nucleotides, the CDR3 is TGTGCCAGTAGTCCGGGGACAGCGGGTGGCTACACCTTC. Using reference TRBV19 and TRBJ1-2 for the parts outside the CDR3, the full variable domain is DGGITQSPKYLFRKEGQNVTLSCEQNLNHDAMYWYRQDPGQGLRLIYYSQIVNDFQKGDIAEGYSVSREKKESFPLTVTSAQKNPTAFYLCASSPGTAGGYTFGSGTRLTVV.

The count of this clone is one. The chain uses TRBV27 and TRBJ2-7, with a possible D match to TRBD2 (7 bases). CDR1 is MNHEY, CDR2 SMNVEV, per germline (reference sequence). The CDR3 runs 14 residues. Trimming stripped 10 bases from V and 0 bases from J, with 16 bases between. CDR3 amino acids: CATGRGASSYEQYF. CDR3 sequence (DNA): TGTGCCACGGGGAGGGGGGCAAGCTCCTACGAGCAGTACTTC.

This chain uses TRBV3-1 (or the pseudogene TRBV3-2) with TRBJ2-1; 11 nucleotides agree with TRBD2. The CDR3 is 14 residues long. Looked up from germline, CDR1 is LGHDT and CDR2 is YNNKEL (reference sequence). The trim removed 3 bases at V and 10 bases at J, leaving 5 bases unmatched. CDR3 coding DNA: TGTGCCAGCAGCCATCTAGCGGGAGGAGGCGAGCAGTTCTTC. As protein: CASSHLAGGGEQFF.

V usage is TRBV7-7 and J usage is TRBJ2-5; maybe TRBD2 (5 bases). The CDR3 length is 15 residues. The V end was cut by 5 bases, the J end by 5 bases, with 18 bases between. Germline CDR1 reads SSHAT; CDR2 reads FNYEAQ (reference sequence). CDR3 sequence (DNA): TGTGCCAGCAGCCTCTACGTTGGGAGTGGTGAGACCCAGTACTTC. Translating gives CASSLYVGSGETQYF.

V gene TRBV7-9 combines with J gene TRBJ2-1; D perhaps matches TRBD2 (5 bases). The CDR3 consists of 13 residues. Germline CDR1 SEHNR, CDR2 FQNEAQ (reference sequence). V lost 7 bases and J lost 2, with 9 bases in between. The CDR3 is CASIWETYNEQFF. DNA for the CDR3: TGTGCCAGCATATGGGAGACCTACAATGAGCAGTTCTTC.

This clone was observed once. The J gene is TRBJ2-3, the V gene TRBV11-2; 8 nucleotides agree with TRBD1. Germline V gene lookup returns CDR1 SGHAT and CDR2 FQNNGV. The junction had 5 bases not matched to a gene; V was cut back by 3 bases and J by 3 bases. The CDR3 has 15 residues. CDR3 nucleotide sequence: TGTGCCAGCAGCTTGACGACAGGGGAGACAGATACGCAGTATTTT. This codes for CASSLTTGETDTQYF. The full variable domain, completed using reference TRBV11-2 and TRBJ2-3, is EAGVAQSPRYKIIEKRQSVAFWCNPISGHATLYWYQQILGQGPKLLIQFQNNGVVDDSQLPKDRFSAERLKGVDSTLKIQPAKLEDSAVYLCASSLTTGETDTQYFGPGTRLTVL.

This chain links TRBV4-1 with TRBJ2-7; TRBD2 aligns across 9 bases. The CDR3 sequence is 14 residues long. The J segment lost 6 bases and the V segment lost 5 bases, leaving 8 bases of the junction unmatched. CDR1 is MGHRA and CDR2 is YSYEKL in the germline V gene. CDR3 DNA: TGCGCCAGCAGCTTGGGACTAGCAACTGGCGAGCAGTACTTC. This sequence encodes CASSLGLATGEQYF.

V is TRBV3-1 (or the pseudogene TRBV3-2) and J is TRBJ2-5; no firm D call. Germline CDR1 is LGHDT and CDR2 is YNNKEL (reference sequence). The CDR3 covers 13 residues. Trimming stripped 2 bases from V and 2 bases from J, with 6 bases between. CDR3 sequence reads: CASSQILQETQYF. The CDR3 nucleotides read TGTGCCAGCAGCCAAATACTTCAAGAGACCCAGTACTTC.

V usage is TRBV28 and J usage is TRBJ2-7, with TRBD2 matching over 9 bases. The germline CDR1 and CDR2 sequences are MDHEN and SYDVKM. V lost 5 bases and J lost 3; bases outside the gene matches: 5. This CDR3 is 14 amino acids long. The CDR3 loop is CASSDGTSFYEQYF. The CDR3 DNA follows: TGTGCCAGCAGTGACGGGACTAGCTTCTACGAGCAGTACTTC.

This clone was observed once. The chain couples TRBV18 to TRBJ1-4, with 9 positions matching TRBD1. V was clipped by 6 bases and J by 2 bases; unmatched bases: 7. Germline V CDR1 and CDR2: KGHSH, LQKENI. This CDR3 is built from 16 residues. The CDR3 reads CASSVNRGQTNEKLFF. CDR3 nucleotides: TGTGCCAGCTCGGTGAACAGGGGGCAGACTAATGAAAAACTGTTTTTT.

V and J are TRBV3-1 (or the pseudogene TRBV3-2) and TRBJ2-7, with TRBD1 matching 7 bases. After removal of 4 bases from V and 2 bases from J, the junction contained 11 bases not matched to a gene. Germline lookup yields CDR1 LGHDT and CDR2 YNNKEL (reference sequence). CDR3 length: 16 residues. CDR3 nucleotides: TGTGCCAGCAGCCTTTACCAGGGGGATCTGACCTACGAGCAGTACTTC. It is translated as CASSLYQGDLTYEQYF.

The genes are TRBV19 and TRBJ1-1; 8 positions agree with TRBD1. The CDR3 spans 16 residues. The V and J ends lost 1 base and 4 bases, in that order; junction bases with no gene match: 8. Germline V gives CDR1 LNHDA, CDR2 SQIVND (reference sequence). In DNA form, the CDR3 reads TGTGCCAGTAGTATAGTTTCAGGGGGCTTAGGCACTGAAGCTTTCTTT. The encoded protein is CASSIVSGGLGTEAFF.

V and J are TRBV7-6 and TRBJ2-5, with a weak D call TRBD2 (6 bases). The germline V gene encodes CDR1 SGHVS and CDR2 FNYEAQ. The CDR3 is 15 residues long. Deletions cut 4 bases from V and 1 base from J, with 13 bases between. CDR3 protein: CASSSMTRAQETQYF. CDR3 DNA sequence: TGTGCCAGCAGCTCCATGACTAGAGCCCAAGAGACCCAGTACTTC. Complete variable domain (other parts from reference TRBV7-6 and TRBJ2-5): GAGVSQSPRYKVTKRGQDVALRCDPISGHVSLYWYRQALGQGPEFLTYFNYEAQQDKSGLPNDRFSAERPEGSISTLTIQRTEQRDSAMYRCASSSMTRAQETQYFGPGTRLLVL.

The J gene is TRBJ1-5, the V gene TRBV2; 8 bases match TRBD1. Looked up from germline, CDR1 is SNHLY and CDR2 is FYNNEI. J was trimmed by 4 bases and V by 6 bases; bases with no gene match: 2. The CDR3 sequence is 13 residues long. The CDR3 protein is CASSGTGNQPQHF. CDR3 DNA: TGTGCCAGCAGCGGGACAGGAAATCAGCCCCAGCATTTT.

The V call is TRBV2, the J call TRBJ2-3; 9 bases agree with TRBD2. V shed 6 bases and J 0 bases; nucleotides not matched to a gene: 4. From germline, CDR1 is SNHLY and CDR2 FYNNEI. CDR3 size: 15 residues. The CDR3 sequence is CASSATSGSTDTQYF. CDR3 DNA sequence: TGTGCCAGCAGCGCCACTAGCGGGAGCACAGATACGCAGTATTTT.